The TCR beta chain under discussion was sequenced for a study of identical twins. In germline, CDR1 is SGHAT, CDR2 FQNNGV. Trimming at V came to 5 bases and at J to 9 bases, leaving 15 bases not matched to a gene. The CDR3 is made up of 16 amino acids. Unique molecular identifiers were present on the cDNA, which also gained a universal primer site by template switching. TCRdb reprocessed the 5' RACE reads via MiXCR and lists one record per CDR3 protein. The table includes 300,000 to 400,000 distinct CDR3 sequences, approximately 8.7% detected once. Healthy Caucasians alone served as donors. This chain uses TRBV11-2 with TRBJ2-1, with 8 bases identical to TRBD1. This clonotype originated in a woman in her 50s in good health. Sequenced: naive T cells sorted from blood. Written as DNA, the CDR3 is TGTGCCAGCAGCCTCTTATTCGACAGGGGTGGAGGTGAGCAGTTCTTC. This codes for CASSLLFDRGGGEQFF.